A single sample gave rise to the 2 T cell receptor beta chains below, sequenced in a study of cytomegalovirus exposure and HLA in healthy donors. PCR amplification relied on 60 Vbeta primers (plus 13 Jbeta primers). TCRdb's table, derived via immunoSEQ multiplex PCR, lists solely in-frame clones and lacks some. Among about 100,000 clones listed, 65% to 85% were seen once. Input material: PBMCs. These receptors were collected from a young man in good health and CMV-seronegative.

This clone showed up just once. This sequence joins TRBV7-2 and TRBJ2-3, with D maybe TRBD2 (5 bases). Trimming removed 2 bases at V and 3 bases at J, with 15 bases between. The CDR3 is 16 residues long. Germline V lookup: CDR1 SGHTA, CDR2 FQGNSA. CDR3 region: CASSLFKGVRTDTQYF. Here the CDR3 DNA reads TGTGCCAGCAGCTTATTTAAGGGAGTTAGGACAGATACGCAGTATTTT.

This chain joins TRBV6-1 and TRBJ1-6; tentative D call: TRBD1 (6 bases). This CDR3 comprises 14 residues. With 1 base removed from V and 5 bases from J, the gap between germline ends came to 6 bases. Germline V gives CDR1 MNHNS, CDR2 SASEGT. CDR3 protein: CASSEGTDNSPLHF. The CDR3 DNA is TGTGCCAGCAGTGAAGGGACAGATAATTCACCCCTCCACTTT.